The T cell receptor beta chain described here comes from a study of identical twins. TCRdb redid the calling of the 5' RACE reads with MiXCR, one entry per CDR3 protein. This sample carries about 190,000 distinct CDR3 sequences, 15% to 20% of them seen once, and the ten largest clones take about 38%. The CDR3 extends over 14 amino acids. V lost 3 bases to trimming and J lost 7 bases; unmatched junction nucleotides: 8. Per germline, CDR1 SGHRS and CDR2 YFSETQ. This same sample was also taken into another study, of T cells expressing NK-cell markers. That source reports: The study found these clonotypes also leading the CD3+CD56-NKG2C+ fraction in a few donors.

This clonotype was obtained from a woman aged 18 to 35 in good health. Sequencing used CD8+ T cells sorted from blood. The V call is TRBV5-1, the J call TRBJ1-1; TRBD1 agrees at 8 bases. The CDR3 DNA sequence: TGCGCCAGCAGCTACTTGGGACAGGAAATTGAAGCTTTCTTT. Amino acid sequence: CASSYLGQEIEAFF.